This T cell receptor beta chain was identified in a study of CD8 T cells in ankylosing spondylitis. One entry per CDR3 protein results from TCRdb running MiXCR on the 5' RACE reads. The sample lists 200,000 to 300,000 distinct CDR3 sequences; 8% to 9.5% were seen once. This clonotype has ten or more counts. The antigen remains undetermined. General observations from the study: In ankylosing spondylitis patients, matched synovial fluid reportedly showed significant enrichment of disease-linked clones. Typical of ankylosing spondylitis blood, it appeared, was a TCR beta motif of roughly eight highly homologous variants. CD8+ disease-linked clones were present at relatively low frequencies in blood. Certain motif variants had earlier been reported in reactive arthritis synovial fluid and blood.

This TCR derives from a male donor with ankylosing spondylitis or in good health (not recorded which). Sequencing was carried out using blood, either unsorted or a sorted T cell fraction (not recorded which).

The CDR3 is CASTQVLRDTQYF. The CDR3 nucleotides read TGTGCCAGCACACAGGTTCTGAGGGATACGCAGTATTTT. The gene calls are TRBV6-2 or TRBV6-3 and TRBJ2-3; possible D gene TRBD1, 5 bases. Germline CDR1 MNHEY, CDR2 SVGEGT. V was pared by 7 bases and J by 6 bases, with 14 bases between. This CDR3 has 13 residues.